This paragraph covers one TCR beta chain sequence. What it recognizes is unknown. V lost 4 bases and J 3 bases, leaving 13 bases between the germline ends. This CDR3 is built from 14 residues. Germline V gene lookup returns CDR1 SGHNT and CDR2 YYREEE (reference sequence). Produced via immunoSEQ multiplex PCR; TCRdb's table is partial and in-frame only. The table records several thousand clones, roughly 90% of them present only once. This record comes from a study of STAT3 mutations in large granular lymphocyte leukemia. Study-level background: More than half of T-LGLL patients received immunosuppressive therapy. Study-level findings and limits: All newly emerging clones after therapy were STAT3 wild type. Every T-LGLL patient had at least one immunodominant TCRbeta clonotype.

The sequenced material came from peripheral blood mononuclear cells. This TCR was recovered from a man in his sixties with T-cell large granular lymphocyte leukemia. Some clones in this sample may be carry-over from other donors' samples. The V gene is TRBV5-4, the J gene TRBJ1-2, with D tentatively TRBD1 (5 bases). CDR3: CASSRGVEDYGYTF. The CDR3 DNA reads as TGTGCCAGCAGCCGGGGGGTTGAGGACTATGGCTACACCTTC.